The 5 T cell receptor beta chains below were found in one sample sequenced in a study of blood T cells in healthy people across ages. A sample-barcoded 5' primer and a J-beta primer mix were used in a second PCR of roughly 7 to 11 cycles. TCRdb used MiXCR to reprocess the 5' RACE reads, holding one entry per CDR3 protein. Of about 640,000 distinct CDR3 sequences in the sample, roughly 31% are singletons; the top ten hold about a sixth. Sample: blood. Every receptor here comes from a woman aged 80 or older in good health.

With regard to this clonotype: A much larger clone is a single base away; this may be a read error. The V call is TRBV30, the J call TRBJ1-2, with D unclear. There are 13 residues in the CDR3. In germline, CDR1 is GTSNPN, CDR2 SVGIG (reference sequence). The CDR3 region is CARSVRLEGGYTF. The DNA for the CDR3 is TGTGCCCGGAGTGTTCGCCTGGAAGGAGGCTACACCTTC.

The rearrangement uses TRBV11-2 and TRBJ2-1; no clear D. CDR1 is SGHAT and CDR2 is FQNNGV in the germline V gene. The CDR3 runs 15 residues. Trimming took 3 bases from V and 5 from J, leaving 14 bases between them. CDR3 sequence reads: CASSFGMVGDNEQFF. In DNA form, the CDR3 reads TGTGCCAGCAGCTTTGGCATGGTTGGGGACAATGAGCAGTTCTTC.

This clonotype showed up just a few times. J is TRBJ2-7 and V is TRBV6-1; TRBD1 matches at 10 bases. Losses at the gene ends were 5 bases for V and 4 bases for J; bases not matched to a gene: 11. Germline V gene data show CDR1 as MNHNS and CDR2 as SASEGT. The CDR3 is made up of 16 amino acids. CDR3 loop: CASSPESGTGEYEQYF. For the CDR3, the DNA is TGTGCCAGCAGTCCTGAGTCCGGGACAGGGGAATACGAGCAGTACTTC.

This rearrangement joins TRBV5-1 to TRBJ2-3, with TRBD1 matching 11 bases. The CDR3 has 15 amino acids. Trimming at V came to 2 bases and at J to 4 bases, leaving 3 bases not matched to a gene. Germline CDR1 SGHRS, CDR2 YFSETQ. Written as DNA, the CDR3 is TGCGCCAGCAGCTTAGGACAGGGGGCCCCAGATACGCAGTATTTT. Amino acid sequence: CASSLGQGAPDTQYF.

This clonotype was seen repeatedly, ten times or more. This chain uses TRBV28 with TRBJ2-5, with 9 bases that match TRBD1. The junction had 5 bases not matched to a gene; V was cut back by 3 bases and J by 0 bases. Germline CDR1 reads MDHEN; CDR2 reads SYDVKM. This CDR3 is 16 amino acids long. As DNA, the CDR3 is TGTGCCAGCAGTTTGGGTGGACAGGGGTACCAAGAGACCCAGTACTTC. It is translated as CASSLGGQGYQETQYF.